The 21 T cell receptor beta chains below were found in one sample sequenced in a study of blood T cells in healthy people across ages. Through a sample-barcoded 5' primer and a J-beta primer mix, a second PCR was run for about 6 to 11 cycles. One entry per CDR3 protein, called by TCRdb with MiXCR from the 5' RACE reads. The data contain about a million distinct CDR3 sequences, 48% of them seen just once; the ten biggest clones take up 13%. The sample consisted of blood. The receptors stem from a man younger than 40 in good health.

This clonotype was observed a few times. The chain couples TRBV20-1 to TRBJ1-2; possible D gene TRBD1, 5 bases. Looked up from germline, CDR1 is DFQATT and CDR2 is SNEGSKA (reference sequence). The CDR3 length is 13 residues. Between the trimmed V and J ends, which lost 4 bases and 4 bases, there was a span of 13 bases. CDR3 amino acids: CSANPQGTYGYTF. CDR3 in DNA: TGCAGTGCTAACCCTCAAGGGACCTATGGCTACACCTTC.

This chain links TRBV20-1 with TRBJ2-3, with 8 bases fitting TRBD2. The V and J ends lost 2 bases and 2 bases, in that order; junction bases with no gene match: 6. Germline V gene lookup returns CDR1 DFQATT and CDR2 SNEGSKA (reference sequence). This CDR3 spans 15 amino acids. The CDR3 sequence is CSARRSGGVTDTQYF. The CDR3, as DNA: TGCAGTGCTAGACGGAGCGGGGGAGTCACAGATACGCAGTATTTT.

This chain connects TRBV4-2 to TRBJ1-5, with D tentatively TRBD1 (5 bases). Germline CDR1 reads LGHNA; CDR2 reads YNFKEQ. This CDR3 comprises 15 residues. Deletions cut 0 bases from V and 3 bases from J, with 9 bases between. CDR3: CASSQDKGTNQPQHF. In DNA, the CDR3 is TGTGCCAGCAGCCAAGATAAGGGGACCAATCAGCCCCAGCATTTT.

J is TRBJ2-7 and V is TRBV15; possible D gene TRBD1, 6 bases. This CDR3 comprises 17 residues. The ends were cut back, 0 bases at V and 1 base at J, with 16 bases in the middle. The germline V gene has CDR1 LNHNV and CDR2 YYDKDF (reference sequence). The CDR3 bases are TGTGCCACCAGCAGAGATAGAGGGGACACCTTTTCCTACGAGCAGTACTTC. Its protein product is CATSRDRGDTFSYEQYF. Together with reference TRBV15 and TRBJ2-7, the CDR3 gives the full variable domain: DAMVIQNPRYQVTQFGKPVTLSCSQTLNHNVMYWYQQKSSQAPKLLFHYYDKDFNNEADTPDNFQSRRPNTSFCFLDIRSPGLGDTAMYLCATSRDRGDTFSYEQYFGPGTRLTVT.

Points on this clonotype: A read error may explain this, as a much larger clone is one base away. The chain carries TRBV4-2 and TRBJ1-5, with D unclear. The CDR3 sequence is 14 residues long. CDR1 is LGHNA, CDR2 YNFKEQ, per germline. The chain's CDR3 is CASNQDLLNQPQHF. DNA for the CDR3: TGTGCCAGCAACCAAGATCTACTTAATCAGCCCCAGCATTTT.

This clonotype was detected a few times. This may come from a read error, since a much larger clone is one base off. The chain has TRBV4-3 and TRBJ2-1; 7 bases map to TRBD2. The closer fit of TRBJ2-7 to the DNA end suggests the J call may be wrong. From germline, CDR1 is LGHNA and CDR2 YSLEER. This CDR3 has 17 residues. Written as DNA, the CDR3 is TGCGCCAGCAGCCAAGATCGAAGACTAGCCCCTAACAATGAGCAGTACTTC. Amino acid sequence: CASSQDRRLAPNNEQYF.

V usage is TRBV12-3 or TRBV12-4 and J usage is TRBJ1-5; a possible D gene is TRBD1 (5 bases). The CDR3 covers 14 residues. V was shortened by 3 bases and J by 5 bases, with 11 bases between the two germline ends. The DNA of the CDR3 is TGTGCCAGCAGTTTTGTCCGGGGCGATCAGCCCCAGCATTTT. Translation: CASSFVRGDQPQHF.

In regard to this clonotype: The junction and the germline gene differ at one end; a read error may be behind it. This chain connects TRBV6-5 to TRBJ2-1, with 9 bases fitting TRBD1. From germline, CDR1 is MNHEY and CDR2 SVGAGI. This CDR3 has 16 residues. Here the CDR3 reads CASRPLGQGGHNEQFF. CDR3 DNA sequence: TGTGCCAGCAGGCCCTTGGGACAGGGAGGACACAACGAGCAGTTCTTC.

This clonotype turned up a few times. Just one base apart from a much larger clone, this may be a read error. V usage is TRBV29-1 and J usage is TRBJ1-2; D gene unclear. Trimming took off 7 bases at V and 5 bases at J, with 11 bases between the two ends. Germline V gene sequence: CDR1 SQVTM, CDR2 ANQGSEA. The CDR3 runs 11 residues. The CDR3 nucleotides are TGCAGCGGTGGGAGAAATTATGGCTACACCTTC. Translated: CSGGRNYGYTF.

This clonotype was seen more than once but under ten times. J is TRBJ1-4 and V is TRBV3-1; D is undetermined. The CDR3 loop spans 14 amino acids. Germline V CDR1 and CDR2: LGHDT, YNNKEL (reference sequence). Trimming took 4 bases from V and 6 from J, leaving 12 bases between them. The CDR3 sequence: CASSLGNGYEKLFF. The CDR3 DNA reads as TGTGCCAGCAGCCTCGGGAACGGCTATGAAAAACTGTTTTTT.

The rearrangement uses TRBV11-2 and TRBJ2-1; D is undetermined. Deletions cut 1 base from V and 6 bases from J, with 13 bases between. Per germline, CDR1 SGHAT and CDR2 FQNNGV. This CDR3 has 15 residues. CDR3 bases: TGTGCCAGCAGCTTAGCGGCAGGCTATCCCAATGAGCAGTTCTTC. Its translation is CASSLAAGYPNEQFF.

This clonotype was picked up a small number of times. The rearrangement links TRBV6-5 to TRBJ2-1; D might be TRBD2 (6 bases). The CDR3 runs 15 residues. The germline V gene encodes CDR1 MNHEY and CDR2 SVGAGI. The V end lost 10 bases, the J end lost 3 bases, and 19 bases lay between the germline ends. CDR3 sequence (DNA): TGTGCCACCTACCTCCGGCCGGGGGTCTACAATGAGCAGTTCTTC. It encodes CATYLRPGVYNEQFF.

The DNA of the CDR3 is TGCAGTGCCGCCAATGCCCTCACAGATACGCAGTATTTT. Translated: CSAANALTDTQYF. The chain employs TRBV20-1 and TRBJ2-3; D not resolved. This CDR3 is 13 amino acids long. Trimming cost V 6 bases and J 2 bases, with 12 bases left between them. Looked up from germline, CDR1 is DFQATT and CDR2 is SNEGSKA (reference sequence).

The sample holds many counts of this clonotype. J is TRBJ2-3 and V is TRBV12-3 or TRBV12-4; D not resolved. V was clipped by 4 bases and J by 8 bases, with 10 bases between them. The CDR3 sequence is 12 residues long. The CDR3 nucleotides read TGTGCCAGCAGTTGGACCCGGGTTACGCAGTATTTT. Protein sequence: CASSWTRVTQYF.

The V call is TRBV7-2, the J call TRBJ2-1, with 9 bases identical to TRBD1. The CDR3 is 14 amino acids. The germline gives CDR1 SGHTA, CDR2 FQGNSA. After removal of 5 bases from V and 8 bases from J, the junction contained 7 bases not matched to a gene. CDR3 loop: CASSPGQGRDEQFF. The CDR3 DNA follows: TGTGCCAGCAGCCCGGGACAGGGTCGGGATGAGCAGTTCTTC.

There are a few counts of this clonotype. This chain connects TRBV20-1 to TRBJ2-1; D possibly corresponds to TRBD2 (7 bases). Trimming took off 2 bases at V and 5 bases at J, with 16 bases between the two ends. Germline lookup yields CDR1 DFQATT and CDR2 SNEGSKA (reference sequence). The CDR3 runs to 15 residues. The CDR3 reads CSARLVGGRDNEQFF. The CDR3 DNA reads TGCAGTGCTAGACTGGTCGGGGGGCGAGACAATGAGCAGTTCTTC.

The chain is built from TRBV7-2 and TRBJ2-1; 10 nucleotides agree with TRBD1. The DNA matches TRBJ2-7 better at its end, which makes the J call doubtful. The CDR3 covers 16 residues. Looked up from germline, CDR1 is SGHTA and CDR2 is FQGNSA. The CDR3 region has the DNA TGTGCCAGCAGCGTAACCGGGACAGGGGCCTACAATGAGCAGTACTTC. It is translated as CASSVTGTGAYNEQYF.

This chain connects TRBV6-5 to TRBJ1-5; D unresolved. CDR3 size: 15 residues. V gave up 0 bases and J gave up 1 base, with 7 bases separating them. Germline-derived CDR1 and CDR2 are MNHEY and SVGAGI. CDR3 coding DNA: TGTGCCAGCAGTTACTCGGAGGGCAGCAATCAGCCCCAGCATTTT. This gives the protein CASSYSEGSNQPQHF.

This clonotype was seen more than once but under ten times. V gene TRBV7-9 combines with J gene TRBJ2-1; 7 positions agree with TRBD1. In germline, CDR1 is SEHNR, CDR2 FQNEAQ (reference sequence). This CDR3 is 16 amino acids long. The ends lost 0 bases at V and 8 bases at J; junction bases unmatched: 10. The CDR3 DNA follows: TGTGCCAGCAGCTTAGCTCCGGCAGGGGGTAGGGATGAGCAGTTCTTC. This gives the protein CASSLAPAGGRDEQFF.

This chain links TRBV2 with TRBJ1-5, with D perhaps TRBD1 (5 bases). V was pared by 7 bases and J by 7 bases, with 17 bases between. CDR1 is SNHLY and CDR2 is FYNNEI in the germline V gene. The CDR3 has 14 residues. The chain's CDR3 is CASTLSSGRQPQHF. The CDR3 region has the DNA TGTGCCAGCACCCTATCTTCAGGGAGGCAGCCCCAGCATTTT.

This clonotype was found a few times. This chain connects TRBV3-1 to TRBJ2-3; no definite D call. Trimming shortened V by 8 bases and J by 0 bases, and 12 bases separated the two germline ends. This CDR3 is built from 14 residues. CDR1 LGHDT and CDR2 YNNKEL come from the germline V gene (reference sequence). CDR3: CASSFSQSTDTQYF. The CDR3 DNA follows: TGTGCCAGCTCCTTTTCCCAGAGCACAGATACGCAGTATTTT.